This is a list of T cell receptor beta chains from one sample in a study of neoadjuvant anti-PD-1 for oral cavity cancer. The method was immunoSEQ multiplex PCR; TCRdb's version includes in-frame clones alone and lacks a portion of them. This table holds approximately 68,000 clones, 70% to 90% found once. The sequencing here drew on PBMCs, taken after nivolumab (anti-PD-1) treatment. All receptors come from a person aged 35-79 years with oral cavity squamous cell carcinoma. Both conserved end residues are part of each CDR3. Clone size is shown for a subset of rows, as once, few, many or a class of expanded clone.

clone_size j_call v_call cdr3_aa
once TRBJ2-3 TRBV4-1 CASSHFTGTDLFTDTQYF
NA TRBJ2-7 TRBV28 CASSLKYEQYF
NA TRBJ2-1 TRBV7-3 CASSFRVGTSGGRNEQFF
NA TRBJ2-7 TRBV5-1 CASSLELREQYF
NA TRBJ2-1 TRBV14 CASSQDRASGLYNEQFF
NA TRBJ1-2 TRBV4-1 CASSQDGGGRGYTF
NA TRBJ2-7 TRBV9 CASSVGQGATYEQYF
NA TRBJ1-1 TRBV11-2 CASSFNRGSTEAFF
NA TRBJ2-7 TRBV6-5 CASSSPEAVYEQYF
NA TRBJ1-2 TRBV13 CASSFRTWGGDGYGYTF
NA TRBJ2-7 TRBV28 CASSSNYEQYF
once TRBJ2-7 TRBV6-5 CASRRRGGIPYEQYF
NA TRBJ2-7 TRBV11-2 CASSLRQLSYEQYF
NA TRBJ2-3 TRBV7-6 CASSSGGYSTDTQYF
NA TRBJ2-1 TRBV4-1 CASSHLKDRAYNEQFF
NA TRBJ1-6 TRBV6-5 CASSWLGRQSPLHF
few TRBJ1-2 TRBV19 CASSIQQGTLNGYTF
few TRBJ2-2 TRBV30 CAWSPRDRDTGELFF
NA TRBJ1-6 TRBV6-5 CASMGRLNSPLHF
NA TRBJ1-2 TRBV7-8 CASTGPSNYGYTF
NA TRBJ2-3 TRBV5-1 CASSLETRDDTQYF
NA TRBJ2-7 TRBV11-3 CASSLGPTTYEQYF
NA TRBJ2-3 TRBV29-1 CSVELGQISTDTQYF
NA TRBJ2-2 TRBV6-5 CASRGQGPGELFF
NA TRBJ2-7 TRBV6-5 CASSYSGGSGNEQYF
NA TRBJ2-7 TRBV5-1 CASSLVSQGLPEQYF
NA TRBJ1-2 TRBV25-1 CASSAWGKRGYTF
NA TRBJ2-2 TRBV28 CASSSGQGLRSGELFF
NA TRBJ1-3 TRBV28 CASSLSGSSGNTIYF
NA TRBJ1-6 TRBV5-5 CASSSAGTNSPLHF
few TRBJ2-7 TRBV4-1 CASSQPRLAGARTYEQYF
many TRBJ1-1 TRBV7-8 CASSLGLGNTEAFF
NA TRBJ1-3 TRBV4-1 CASSQEYVWWTDVGNTIYF
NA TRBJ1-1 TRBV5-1 CASSNYPQGDTEAFF
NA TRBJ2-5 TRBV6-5 CASSYLSNPETQYF
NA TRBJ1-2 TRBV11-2 CASSARRTNYGYTF
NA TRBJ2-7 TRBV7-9 CASSSSVGSSGTYEQYF
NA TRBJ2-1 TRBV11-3 CASSLDGSGRGYNEQFF
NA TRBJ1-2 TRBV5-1 CASSLGRGVYGYTF
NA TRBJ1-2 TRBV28 CASSLSEIYGYTF
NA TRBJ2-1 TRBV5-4 CASSVSGGPYNEQFF
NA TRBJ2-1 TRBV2 CASRPGLVGYNEQFF
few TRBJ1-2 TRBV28 CASASGQNYGYTF
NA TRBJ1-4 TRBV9 CASSAGTATNEKLFF
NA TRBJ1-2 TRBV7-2 CASSPDRDYGYTF
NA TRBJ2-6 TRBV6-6 CASTVSGANVLTF
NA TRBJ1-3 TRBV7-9 CASSFVNFERSGNTIYF
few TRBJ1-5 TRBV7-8 CASSFLPTGSNQPQHF
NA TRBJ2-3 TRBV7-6 CASSLVRDTGLISTDTQYF
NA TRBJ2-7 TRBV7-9 CASSSPGAHGSYEQYF
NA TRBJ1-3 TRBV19 CASSLDRSGNTIYF
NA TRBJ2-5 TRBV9 CASSVQGSYQETQYF
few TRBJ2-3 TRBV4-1 CASSRSPSLAGNTQYF
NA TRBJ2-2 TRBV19 CASSASRDRALFNTGELFF
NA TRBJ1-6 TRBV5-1 CASSPGTGLDPLHF
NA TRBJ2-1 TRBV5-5 CASSEEDNEQFF
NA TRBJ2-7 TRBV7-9 CASSLGGSPVSYEQYF
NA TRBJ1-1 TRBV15 CATSNREIKAFF
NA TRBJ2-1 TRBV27 CASSLSGLEGRYNEQFF
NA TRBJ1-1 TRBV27 CASSSWDTRNTEAFF